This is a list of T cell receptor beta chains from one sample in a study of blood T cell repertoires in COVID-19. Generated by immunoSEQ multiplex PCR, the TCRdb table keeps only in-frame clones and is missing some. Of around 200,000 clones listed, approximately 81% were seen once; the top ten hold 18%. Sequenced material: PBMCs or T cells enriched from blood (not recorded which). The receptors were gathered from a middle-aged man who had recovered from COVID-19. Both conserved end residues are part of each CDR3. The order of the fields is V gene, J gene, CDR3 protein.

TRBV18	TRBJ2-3	CASSPRTGTTDTQYF
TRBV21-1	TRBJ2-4	CASSPRGTGTSIAKNIQYF
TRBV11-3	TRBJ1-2	CASSQTGTAGYGYTF
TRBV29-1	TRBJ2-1	CSVGLADPYNEQFF
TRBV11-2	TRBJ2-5	CASSLGTGTQETQYF
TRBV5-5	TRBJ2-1	CASSLIAGVLGVEQFF
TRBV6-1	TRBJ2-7	CASSDPGTVLYEQYF
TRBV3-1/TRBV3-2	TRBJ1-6	CASSRGLHNSPLHF
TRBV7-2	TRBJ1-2	CASSLEAGLSYGYTF
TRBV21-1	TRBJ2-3	CASRSSGSRTDTQYF
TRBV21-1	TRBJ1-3	CASSNFRLEPSGNTIYF
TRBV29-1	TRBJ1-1	CSVKADSSIEAFF
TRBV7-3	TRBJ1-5	CASSSHGTGGHQPQHF
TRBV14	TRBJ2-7	CASRTGTTLYF
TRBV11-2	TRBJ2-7	CASRPGTSGTSYEQYF
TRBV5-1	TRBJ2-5	CASSSQEEETQYF
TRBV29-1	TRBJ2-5	CSVESGAIGETQYF
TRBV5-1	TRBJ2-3	CASSLSGLDTDTQYF
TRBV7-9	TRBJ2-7	CASLAGQGHYEQYF
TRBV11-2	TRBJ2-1	CASSLGQRDEQFF
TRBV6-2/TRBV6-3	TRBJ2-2	CASSYSFSTAGELFF
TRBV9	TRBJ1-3	CASSVTGGGNTIYF
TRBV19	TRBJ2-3	CASSMPGGGTDTQYF
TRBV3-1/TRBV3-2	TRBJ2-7	CASSQGGVPYEQYF
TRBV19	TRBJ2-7	CASSISSGSAYEQYF
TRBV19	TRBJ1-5	CASTLGRANQPQHF
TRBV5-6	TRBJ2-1	CASRQSRGRGLYNEQFF
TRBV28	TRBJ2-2	CAGGAGWGTGELFF
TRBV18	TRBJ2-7	CASSPQGTVTYEQYF
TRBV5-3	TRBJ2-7	CAIHPTGLYEQYF
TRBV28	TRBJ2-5	CASTTRAGVETQYF
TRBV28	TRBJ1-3	CASSTRKQSSDGNTIYF
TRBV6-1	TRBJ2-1	CASSEWRGGNEQFF
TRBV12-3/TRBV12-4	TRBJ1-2	CASATGTSGYTF
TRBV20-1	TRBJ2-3	CSAGVGGWKEDTQYF
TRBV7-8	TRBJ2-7	CASSFGLAGVIYEQYF
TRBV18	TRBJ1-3	CASSPSDSNSGNTIYF